A single T cell receptor (beta chain) is shown here with its context. What antigen it recognizes has not been identified. Base qualities are not provided; no much larger clone lies one nucleotide away. This sample was taken from a study of shared clonotypes between healthy human individuals (dated by TCRdb to 2020 to 2022). As for the study more broadly: The cohort included three men and a couple of women between 18 and 49 years of age. Blood TCR repertoires of roughly 5 healthy adults were deeply sequenced to estimate repertoire size and the extent of clonotype sharing between individuals. Different laboratories and diverse techniques were used to prepare libraries and sequence TCR repertoires, to increase sequencing depth and limit assay-specific biases. Each donor's leukapheresis produced roughly between about 0.9 and 9.5 billion PBMCs.

Healthy HIV-negative adults with no recently reported acute infections or vaccinations were included as donors. Every donor was a Caucasian adult living in Nashville, Tennessee, USA. In the unsorted samples, tens of millions of PBMCs were counted, and genomic DNA was extracted using the QIAamp DNA Blood Mini kit. After blood collection by leukapheresis, PBMCs were isolated using Ficoll-Histopaque density gradient centrifugation and then cryopreserved in the vapor phase of liquid nitrogen. Broad study findings and their caveats: Based on pairwise subsampling, the degree of clonotype sharing among donors was expected to be affected by sequencing depth. Sampling was restricted to blood, and TCR repertoires in tissues likely differ from the TCR repertoires found in blood. Because the study included a small number of donors, the genetic and exposure-history diversity represented was limited.

Using the deep immunoSEQ assay, multiplex PCR amplified TCR CDR3 regions from genomic DNA. Extracted genomic DNA from each cell subset was spread evenly across all wells of several immunoSEQ 96-well plates, with each plate serving as a replicate. For unsorted PBMC, approximately 300 ng of genomic DNA, equivalent to around 30,000 T cell genomes, went into each replicate PCR. Ten immunoSEQ deep assay plates were used to sequence unsorted PBMC genomic DNA. Purified libraries were quantified with a Qubit 3.0 fluorometer, sized on a Bioanalyzer 2100, and re-quantified with the KAPA Library Quantification kit. Every immunoSEQ 96-well plate was sequenced on a dedicated single-read 150-cycle Illumina NextSeq 550 flow cell. Per the source publication's procedure: The immunoSEQ output contained only junctional sequences without quality scores, so filtering could not match that applied to full-length reads. To assign V/J genes and CDR3, sequences were annotated against IMGT germline references using PyIR, a Python wrapper for IgBLAST v1.9. Reads with weak V/J assignments (E-value above 1e-6), missing CDR3, stop codons, out-of-frame junctions, or ambiguous translated residues were removed. V3J clonotypes were defined as sequences sharing an identical inferred V gene, J gene, and CDR3 amino acid sequence. Percentage overlap between repertoires was computed as shared unique clonotypes divided by the size of the smaller repertoire. Richness of each repertoire was evaluated using RTK rarefaction, the Chao1 estimator, and Recon v2.1 estimates of unobserved clonotypes. TCRdb mirrors the immuneACCESS table, restricted to in-frame sequences. Some clones are absent from its copies; in checked studies, under half trace to an unresolved V gene, and the reason for the others is unknown. The V and J calls and clone size are taken from that table; D and trimming were inferred from the DNA. The sample table shows around 500,000 clones, and roughly 83% are seen once. The ten top clones hold around 13% of the sample.

V lost 5 bases and J lost 0 bases; the stretch between them is 16 bases long. From cysteine to phenylalanine, the CDR3 is 16 amino acids long. Only the CDR3 portion is preserved as DNA: 48 bases, with reading frame beginning at the first base. The germline V gene supplies CDR1 SGHTA and CDR2 FQGNSA. The sequence was obtained from a woman in her thirties or forties in good health. Some clones in this sample may be carry-over from other donors' samples. The chain couples TRBV7-2 to TRBJ1-2, with the D gene not clear enough to name. Sequences were obtained from PBMCs. The nucleotide sequence is TGTGCCAGCAGCGGAAACTCACTTGATGCTAACTATGGCTACACCTTC. The resulting protein is CASSGNSLDANYGYTF.